This record covers a single T cell receptor (beta chain). No antigen is known for it. The sample belongs to a study of cytomegalovirus exposure and HLA in healthy donors. Study in general: Roughly 180 million T cells yielded over 90 million unique TCR beta sequences in earlier analysis. Findings and caveats of the study: Sequencing probably produced one cluster of sequence variants that were highly shared.

From germline, CDR1 is SGHAT and CDR2 FQNNGV. The CDR3 runs to 15 residues. Unmatched junction bases numbered 5, after V lost 5 bases and J lost 3 bases. The PCR employed 60 Vbeta primers together with 13 Jbeta primers. Assay: immunoSEQ multiplex PCR; the TCRdb copy retains only in-frame clones and omits some. The sample lists 100,000 or so clones, approximately 65% occurring once. V and J are TRBV11-2 and TRBJ2-1; TRBD1 aligns across 9 bases. Sequences were obtained from PBMCs. This TCR derives from a woman aged 25 to 39 in good health and CMV-seropositive. Here the CDR3 reads CASSPWTGVYNEQFF. In DNA, the CDR3 is TGTGCCAGCAGCCCATGGACAGGGGTCTACAATGAGCAGTTCTTC.